The rows below give T cell receptor beta chains drawn from one sample of a study of lymphopenia after photon versus proton radiotherapy. Clones were sequenced by immunoSEQ multiplex PCR, and TCRdb holds only the in-frame ones, with some missing. The data contain 13,000 or so clones, more than 70% of them seen just once; the ten biggest clones take up 3.3%. This sample comprised peripheral blood, obtained from a patient treated with proton-based radiotherapy. The receptors originated from a man aged 55 to 70 with pancreatic cancer. Each CDR3 is given without its conserved first and last residue.

V gene: TRBV9
CDR3 length: 11
J gene: TRBJ2-2
CDR3 protein: ASSEVYTGELF

V gene: TRBV19
CDR3 length: 12
J gene: TRBJ2-7
CDR3 protein: ASSKGPFTYEQY

V gene: TRBV7-2
CDR3 length: 13
J gene: TRBJ2-7
CDR3 protein: ASSSGPARTYEQY

V gene: TRBV6-5
CDR3 length: 14
J gene: TRBJ2-2
CDR3 protein: ASSYFLQGATGELF

V gene: TRBV10-3
CDR3 length: 12
J gene: TRBJ2-5
CDR3 protein: AIRTGGPQETQY

V gene: TRBV5-4
CDR3 length: 12
J gene: TRBJ2-3
CDR3 protein: ASSSGSYTDTQY

V gene: TRBV11-2
CDR3 length: 11
J gene: TRBJ1-1
CDR3 protein: ASRGTFHTEAF

V gene: TRBV10-3
CDR3 length: 13
J gene: TRBJ2-7
CDR3 protein: AISENPGQGGEQY

V gene: TRBV7-9
CDR3 length: 12
J gene: TRBJ2-3
CDR3 protein: ASSPYREVGTQY

V gene: TRBV28
CDR3 length: 12
J gene: TRBJ1-1
CDR3 protein: ASSPRLGPTEAF

V gene: TRBV15
CDR3 length: 11
J gene: TRBJ2-7
CDR3 protein: ATSRGIPYEQY

V gene: TRBV6-6
CDR3 length: 12
J gene: TRBJ1-4
CDR3 protein: ASRTLTPDEKLF

V gene: TRBV5-1
CDR3 length: 11
J gene: TRBJ1-1
CDR3 protein: ASSLEGDRPAF

V gene: TRBV6-1
CDR3 length: 10
J gene: TRBJ2-7
CDR3 protein: ASSRVSYEQY

V gene: TRBV7-3
CDR3 length: 14
J gene: TRBJ2-2
CDR3 protein: ASSPQGPVSGGELF

V gene: TRBV6-5
CDR3 length: 13
J gene: TRBJ2-5
CDR3 protein: ASSSGRSEGETQY

V gene: TRBV5-4
CDR3 length: 13
J gene: TRBJ1-1
CDR3 protein: ASSLATGDYTEAF

V gene: TRBV27
CDR3 length: 11
J gene: TRBJ1-2
CDR3 protein: ASSSTPGGGYT

V gene: TRBV27
CDR3 length: 15
J gene: TRBJ1-1
CDR3 protein: ASSLSGQGARNTEAF

V gene: TRBV2
CDR3 length: 14
J gene: TRBJ1-2
CDR3 protein: ASRHDERPGYYGYT

V gene: TRBV7-9
CDR3 length: 12
J gene: TRBJ1-6
CDR3 protein: ASSSMGSGLPLH

V gene: TRBV7-9
CDR3 length: 12
J gene: TRBJ2-5
CDR3 protein: ASSPTVYQETQY

V gene: TRBV7-9
CDR3 length: 12
J gene: TRBJ2-7
CDR3 protein: ASSNKDRENEQY